This T cell receptor (beta chain) was captured by sequencing in a study of siplizumab effects on memory and regulatory T cells. Study results and caveats: Proliferating siplizumab-culture Treg suppressive function went unconfirmed. In controls, under 30% of mappable alloreactive CD4+ clones were Treg-derived on average, versus approximately 70% with siplizumab.

In each sample, roughly 10^5 TCR templates were assayed. The protocol was immunoSEQ multiplex PCR, while the TCRdb copy is restricted to in-frame clones and leaves out a portion. The profile covers 100,000 or so clones, with about 90% appearing a single time and about 12% taken by the ten largest. About this clone: Antigen unknown.

This TCR was sampled from a human donor in good health. The sample comprised non-Treg CD4+ T cells sorted from blood.

CDR3 sequence: CASSGSSGEYNEQFF. The CDR3 bases are TGTGCCAGCAGCGGTTCAAGCGGAGAGTACAATGAGCAGTTCTTC. V usage is TRBV5-4 and J usage is TRBJ2-1, with D possibly being TRBD2 (5 bases). V lost 4 bases and J 4 bases, leaving 15 bases between the germline ends. Germline CDR1 SGHNT, CDR2 YYREEE (reference sequence). The CDR3 is made up of 15 amino acids.